These 12 T cell receptor beta chains were all obtained from the same sample, sequenced in a study of metastatic and nonmetastatic thyroid tumors. There were no patients who had received any treatment before thyroid surgery. TCRdb re-clonotyped the PCR reads through MiXCR. Here the sample spans roughly 98,000 clones, 15% being singletons. Source material: blood. The receptors here all came from a female donor with papillary thyroid cancer or a benign thyroid nodule (not recorded which). Some clones in this sample may be carry-over from other donors' samples.

About this clone: A read error may be the cause here, since a much bigger clone is one base away. J is TRBJ2-3 and V is TRBV3-1, with D tentatively TRBD2 (5 bases). Trimming took off 1 base at V and 4 bases at J, with 9 bases between the two ends. This CDR3 is 14 amino acids long. CDR1 LGHDT and CDR2 YNNKEL come from the germline V gene (reference sequence). CDR3: CASSQVIGADTQYF. The CDR3 DNA reads as TGTGCCAGCAGCCAAGTAATCGGGGCAGATACGCAGTATTTT.

The sample holds many counts of this clone. Germline and junction disagree at one end, which may indicate a read error. The CDR3, as DNA: TGTGCCAGCAGTCTTGGGCCAGGGCTGCACTTC. Translating gives CASSLGPGLHF. J is TRBJ2-5 and V is TRBV12-3 or TRBV12-4, with a weak D call TRBD1 (5 bases). CDR3 length: 11 residues.

This clone was found a few times. Being one base from a much bigger clone, this may be a read error. Other DNA sequences in this specimen translate into the identical CDR3. This chain connects TRBV12-3 or TRBV12-4 to TRBJ2-3; D uncertain. Between the trimmed V and J ends, which lost 2 bases and 2 bases, there was a span of 5 bases. This CDR3 region has 13 residues. The CDR3 DNA follows: TGTGCCAGCAGTTTACCAATCACAGATACGCAGTATTTT. Translating it yields CASSLPITDTQYF.

This clone occurred many times. CDR3 DNA: TGTGCCAGCAGCCCAGGGATGGGTAGCAAGGATTACGAGCAGTACTTC. Translated, it gives CASSPGMGSKDYEQYF. This chain connects TRBV11-3 to TRBJ2-7; D is possibly TRBD1 (5 bases). Germline loops: CDR1 SGHNT, CDR2 YENEEA. This CDR3 comprises 16 residues. Between the trimmed V and J ends, which lost 5 bases and 4 bases, there was a span of 21 bases.

The chain employs TRBV6-1 and TRBJ2-2; D remains ambiguous. V was trimmed by 7 bases and J by 7 bases, leaving 16 bases between them. The germline V gene encodes CDR1 MNHNS and CDR2 SASEGT. The CDR3 is 14 amino acids. CDR3 residues: CASTPKCGGGELFF. The CDR3 DNA follows: TGTGCCAGCACTCCGAAGTGTGGTGGCGGGGAGCTGTTTTTT.

This clone was counted at least ten times. CDR3 nucleotides: TGCAGTGCCCGACACCCCTCCTATAATTCACCCCTCCACTTT. Its translation: CSARHPSYNSPLHF. This rearrangement joins TRBV20-1 to TRBJ1-6; D unclear. The germline CDR1 and CDR2 sequences are DFQATT and SNEGSKA (reference sequence). The CDR3 totals 14 residues. Trimming shortened V by 6 bases and J by 0 bases, and 9 bases separated the two germline ends.

Points on this clone: The junction differs from germline at one of its ends, possibly a read error. The gene calls are TRBV6-1 and TRBJ2-5; TRBD2 matches at 14 bases. Germline V gives CDR1 MNHNS, CDR2 SASEGT. This CDR3 region has 17 residues. The CDR3 sequence: CASSGLAGGQIEETQYF. The CDR3 DNA sequence: TGTGCCAGCAGTGGACTAGCGGGGGGGCAAATTGAAGAGACGCAGTACTTC.

This clone was counted at least ten times. CDR3 DNA sequence: TGTGCCAGCAGTGAACTGTCAGGTAATCAGCCCCAGCATTTT. Translated: CASSELSGNQPQHF. The genes are TRBV6-1 and TRBJ1-5, with no clear D. CDR3 length: 14 amino acids. Trimming pared 2 bases from V and 4 bases from J, leaving 9 bases between. Germline assignment: CDR1 MNHNS and CDR2 SASEGT.

The sample holds many counts of this clone. This chain joins TRBV18 and TRBJ2-7; 11 bases align to TRBD1. CDR1 and CDR2 from the germline V gene are KGHSH and LQKENI. With V trimmed by 0 bases and J by 2 bases, 3 bases remained unmatched. CDR3 length: 16 amino acids. The CDR3 reads CASSPPGTGGPYEQYF. For the CDR3, the DNA is TGTGCCAGCTCACCACCCGGGACAGGGGGTCCCTACGAGCAGTACTTC.

Ten or more counts support this clone. The chain combines TRBV6-5 with TRBJ1-6; perhaps TRBD1 as D (6 bases). V gave up 2 bases and J gave up 10 bases, with 15 bases separating them. This CDR3 comprises 15 residues. Per the germline V gene, CDR1 is MNHEY and CDR2 is SVGAGI. The CDR3 DNA is TGTGCCAGCAGTTACACACTAGGGGGGCAGTCACCCCTCCACTTT. Amino acid sequence: CASSYTLGGQSPLHF.

On this clone itself: A single base separates this from a much larger clone, so it may be a read error. The J gene is TRBJ1-6, the V gene TRBV7-3; TRBD1 might be the D (6 bases). Germline CDR1 is SGHTA and CDR2 is FQGTGA. CDR3 length: 14 residues. The CDR3 region is CASILRTEGSPLHF. The CDR3 DNA reads TGTGCCAGCATCTTAAGGACAGAGGGGTCACCCCTCCACTTT.

This clone occurred many times. The V and J genes are TRBV4-1 and TRBJ1-1; possible D gene TRBD1, 5 bases. V was shortened by 7 bases and J by 1 base, with 16 bases between the two germline ends. CDR1 MGHRA and CDR2 YSYEKL come from the germline V gene. This CDR3 spans 15 amino acids. The CDR3 coding sequence is TGCGCCAGCAACACAGTGGGACTCGGGAACACTGAAGCTTTCTTT. It is translated as CASNTVGLGNTEAFF.